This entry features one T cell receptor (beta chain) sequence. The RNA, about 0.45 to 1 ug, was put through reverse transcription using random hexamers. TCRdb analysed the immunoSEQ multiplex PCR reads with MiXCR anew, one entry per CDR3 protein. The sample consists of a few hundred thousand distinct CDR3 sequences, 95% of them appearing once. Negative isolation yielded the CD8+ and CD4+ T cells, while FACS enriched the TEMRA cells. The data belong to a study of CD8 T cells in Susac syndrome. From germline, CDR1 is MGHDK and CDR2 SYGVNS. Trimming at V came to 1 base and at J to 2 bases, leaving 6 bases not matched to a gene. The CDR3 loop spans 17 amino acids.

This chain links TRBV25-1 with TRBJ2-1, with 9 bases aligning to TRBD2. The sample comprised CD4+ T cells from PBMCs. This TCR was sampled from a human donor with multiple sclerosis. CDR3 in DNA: TGTGCCAGCAGTGAATCAGGTGGACTAGCGCCCTACAATGAGCAGTTCTTC. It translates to CASSESGGLAPYNEQFF.